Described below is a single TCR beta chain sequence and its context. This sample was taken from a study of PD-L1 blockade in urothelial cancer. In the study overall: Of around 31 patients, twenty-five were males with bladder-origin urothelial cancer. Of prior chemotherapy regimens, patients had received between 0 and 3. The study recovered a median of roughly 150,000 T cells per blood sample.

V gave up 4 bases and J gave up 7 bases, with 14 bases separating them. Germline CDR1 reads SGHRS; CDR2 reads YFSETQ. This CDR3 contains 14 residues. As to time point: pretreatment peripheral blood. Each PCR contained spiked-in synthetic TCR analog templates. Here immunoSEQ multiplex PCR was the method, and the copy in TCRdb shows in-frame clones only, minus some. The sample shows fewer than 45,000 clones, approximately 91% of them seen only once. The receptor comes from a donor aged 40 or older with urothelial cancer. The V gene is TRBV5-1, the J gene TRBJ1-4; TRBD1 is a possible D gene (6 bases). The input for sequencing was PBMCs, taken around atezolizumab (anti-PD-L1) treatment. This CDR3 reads CASSPVGAGEKLFF. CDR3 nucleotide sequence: TGCGCCAGCAGCCCGGTGGGGGCAGGTGAAAAACTGTTTTTT. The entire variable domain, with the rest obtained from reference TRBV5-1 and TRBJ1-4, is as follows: KAGVTQTPRYLIKTRGQQVTLSCSPISGHRSVSWYQQTPGQGLQFLFEYFSETQRNKGNFPGRFSGRQFSNSRSEMNVSTLELGDSALYLCASSPVGAGEKLFFGSGTQLSVL.